This entry concerns a single TCR beta chain. The antigen is unknown. The entry originates in a study of T cell responses to AZD1222 COVID-19 vaccine. General study points: White British ancestry dominated among donors, who included more females, and clonal diversity was possibly underestimated.

V gave up 6 bases and J gave up 2 bases, with 17 bases separating them. This CDR3 comprises 16 residues. Germline V gives CDR1 GTSNPN, CDR2 SVGIG (reference sequence). Profiled with immunoSEQ multiplex PCR; TCRdb holds only in-frame clones, not every one. The sample comprises some 130,000 clones, approximately 90% of which are singletons, and about 7% rests with the top ten. The TCR comes from an adult in good health. The rearrangement uses TRBV30 and TRBJ2-6; D is ambiguous. The sample in question was peripheral blood, obtained on day 0 of AZD1222 vaccination. CDR3 sequence: CACQRPILAGANVLTF. CDR3 sequence (DNA): TGTGCCTGTCAACGGCCTATCCTAGCTGGGGCCAACGTCCTGACTTTC.